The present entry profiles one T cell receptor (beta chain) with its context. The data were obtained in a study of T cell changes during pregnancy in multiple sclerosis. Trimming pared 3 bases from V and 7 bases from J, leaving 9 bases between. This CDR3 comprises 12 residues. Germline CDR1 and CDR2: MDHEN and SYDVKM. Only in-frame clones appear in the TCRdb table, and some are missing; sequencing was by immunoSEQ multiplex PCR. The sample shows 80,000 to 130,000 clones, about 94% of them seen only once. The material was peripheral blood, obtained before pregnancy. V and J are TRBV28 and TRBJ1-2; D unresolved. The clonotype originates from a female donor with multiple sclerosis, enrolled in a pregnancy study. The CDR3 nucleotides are TGTGCCAGCAGTTTTCCCGGGGTTGGCTACACCTTC. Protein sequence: CASSFPGVGYTF.